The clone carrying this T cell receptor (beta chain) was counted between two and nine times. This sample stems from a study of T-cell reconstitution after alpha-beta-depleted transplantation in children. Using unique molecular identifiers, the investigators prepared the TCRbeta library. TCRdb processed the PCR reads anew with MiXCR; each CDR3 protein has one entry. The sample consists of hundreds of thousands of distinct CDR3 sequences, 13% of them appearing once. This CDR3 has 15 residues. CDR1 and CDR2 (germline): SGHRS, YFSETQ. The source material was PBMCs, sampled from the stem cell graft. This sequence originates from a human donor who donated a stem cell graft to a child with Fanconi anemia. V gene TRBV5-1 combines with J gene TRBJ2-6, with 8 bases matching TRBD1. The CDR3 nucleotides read TGCGCTACCGGCCAGGGGGCGTCTGGGGCCAACGTCCTGACTTTC. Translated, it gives CATGQGASGANVLTF.